The entry that follows covers one T cell receptor (beta chain) sequence. Those enrolled in Seattle joined during active infection and were followed longitudinally afterward. The data originate from a study of blood T cell repertoires in COVID-19. In the study overall: Acute-phase and convalescent COVID-19 samples originated in the United States, Italy and Spain.

Germline V gene sequence: CDR1 MNHEY, CDR2 SVGAGI. Trimming stripped 5 bases from V and 0 bases from J, with 12 bases between. The CDR3 consists of 15 residues. Original processing notes: Counts of nucleated cells, estimated from reference gene primer amplification, were obtained. Repertoires were generated with immunoSEQ multiplex PCR, while TCRdb's copy carries only in-frame clones and drops some. From that table come the V and J calls and clone size; the DNA was used to work out D and trimming. In the table there are 150,000 or so clones, over 75% of which are singletons. This TCR was recovered from a man aged 18 to 29 with COVID-19, enrolled during active disease. This chain joins TRBV6-5 and TRBJ2-3; a weak D match, TRBD1 (6 bases). Sequencing was carried out using peripheral blood. The CDR3 DNA sequence: TGTGCCAGCAGTCCCTCACAGGGCAGCACAGATACGCAGTATTTT. Translating gives CASSPSQGSTDTQYF.